These 25 T cell receptor beta chains originate from one sample sequenced in a study of cytomegalovirus exposure and HLA in healthy donors. TCRdb's copy holds only in-frame clones and misses some; the assay was immunoSEQ multiplex PCR. This sample yields 100,000 to 150,000 clones, of which roughly 90% are seen a single time; more than 1.5% belongs to the top ten. Material for sequencing was PBMCs. These TCRs come from a woman aged 18 to 35 in good health and CMV-seronegative.

V usage is TRBV12-5 and J usage is TRBJ1-5; 12 bases are a match to TRBD1. The CDR3 sequence is 15 residues long. Germline CDR1 and CDR2: LGHNT and FRNRAP. V lost 5 bases, J lost 7 bases, and 6 bases stayed unmatched. CDR3 protein: CASGPGQGAWQPQHF. The CDR3 DNA sequence: TGTGCTAGTGGTCCGGGACAGGGGGCTTGGCAGCCCCAGCATTTT. Supplemented by reference TRBV12-5 and TRBJ1-5, the full variable domain reads DARVTQTPRHKVTEMGQEVTMRCQPILGHNTVFWYRQTMMQGLELLAYFRNRAPLDDSGMPKDRFSAEMPDATLATLKIQPSEPRDSAVYFCASGPGQGAWQPQHFGDGTRLSIL.

V gene TRBV5-1 combines with J gene TRBJ2-7; tentatively, D is TRBD2 (6 bases). Trimming cost V 2 bases and J 6 bases, with 12 bases left between them. From germline, CDR1 is SGHRS and CDR2 YFSETQ. There are 13 residues in the CDR3. CDR3 loop: CASSLGHGGEQYF. The CDR3 DNA is TGCGCCAGCAGCTTAGGACACGGGGGCGAGCAGTACTTC.

The chain uses TRBV28 and TRBJ2-4, with 9 bases lining up with TRBD1. Germline V gene data show CDR1 as MDHEN and CDR2 as SYDVKM. The CDR3 sequence is 17 residues long. Germline trimming cut 4 bases from V and 6 bases from J; bases unmatched to any gene: 13. Here the CDR3 reads CASSYSRNRGLGNIQYF. The CDR3 DNA follows: TGTGCCAGCAGTTACTCCCGGAACAGGGGGCTGGGAAACATTCAGTACTTC.

The chain combines TRBV28 with TRBJ2-3, with unresolved D. CDR1 is MDHEN, CDR2 SYDVKM, per germline. V was pared by 3 bases and J by 3 bases, with 10 bases between. This CDR3 contains 14 residues. CDR3 nucleotides: TGTGCCAGCAGTTTCTCAGCGAATACAGATACGCAGTATTTT. This encodes CASSFSANTDTQYF.

V is TRBV21-1 and J is TRBJ1-1; the listed D gene, TRBD1, was not tested against the DNA. TRBV21-1 is classified as a pseudogene. The CDR3 contains 15 residues. The CDR3 bases are TGTGCCAGCAGCCACGGACAGGGCATGAACACTGAAGCTTTCTTT. It translates to CASSHGQGMNTEAFF.

The V and J genes are TRBV4-1 and TRBJ1-4; TRBD1 might be the D (5 bases). Germline values: CDR1 MGHRA, CDR2 YSYEKL. Trimming removed 1 base at V and 1 base at J, with 10 bases between. There are 16 residues in the CDR3. The CDR3 DNA reads TGCGCCAGCAGCCAAGGACAGTTATTAACTAATGAAAAACTGTTTTTT. It translates to CASSQGQLLTNEKLFF.

The chain joins TRBV19 to TRBJ2-7; 9 bases fit TRBD2. With V trimmed by 3 bases and J by 3 bases, 6 bases remained unmatched. Germline V gene data show CDR1 as LNHDA and CDR2 as SQIVND (reference sequence). This CDR3 contains 15 residues. The CDR3 coding sequence is TGTGCCAGTAGTATTAGCGGGAGTGTTGTCTACGAGCAGTACTTC. It specifies CASSISGSVVYEQYF.

The chain uses TRBV7-9 and TRBJ2-7; the match to TRBD1 covers 7 bases. After removal of 8 bases from V and 4 bases from J, the junction contained 17 bases not matched to a gene. CDR3 length: 16 residues. Germline-derived CDR1 and CDR2 are SEHNR and FQNEAQ (reference sequence). The CDR3 reads CASLGFTRQGKYEQYF. CDR3 coding DNA: TGTGCCAGCCTGGGGTTCACCCGACAGGGTAAATACGAGCAGTACTTC.

The J gene is TRBJ1-1, the V gene TRBV7-9; a possible D gene is TRBD1 (6 bases). The CDR3 runs to 16 residues. V lost 5 bases to trimming and J lost 6 bases, with 22 bases between them. CDR1 is SEHNR, CDR2 FQNEAQ, per germline (reference sequence). The CDR3 protein is CASSPQGRAGGPEAFF. The CDR3 DNA reads as TGTGCCAGCAGCCCCCAAGGGAGGGCCGGGGGCCCTGAAGCTTTCTTT.

The chain links TRBV19 to TRBJ1-5, with a weak D call TRBD1 (6 bases). Germline CDR1 reads LNHDA; CDR2 reads SQIVND (reference sequence). The CDR3 is 14 amino acids. The V end lost 4 bases, the J end lost 3 bases, and 10 bases lay between the germline ends. CDR3 loop: CASSNGTPNQPQHF. In DNA form, the CDR3 reads TGTGCCAGTAGTAACGGGACACCCAATCAGCCCCAGCATTTT. Supplemented by reference TRBV19 and TRBJ1-5, the full variable domain reads DGGITQSPKYLFRKEGQNVTLSCEQNLNHDAMYWYRQDPGQGLRLIYYSQIVNDFQKGDIAEGYSVSREKKESFPLTVTSAQKNPTAFYLCASSNGTPNQPQHFGDGTRLSIL.

This rearrangement joins TRBV27 to TRBJ2-3; D uncertain. Between the trimmed V and J ends, which lost 9 bases and 3 bases, there was a span of 16 bases. The CDR3 is made up of 14 amino acids. Germline V gene data show CDR1 as MNHEY and CDR2 as SMNVEV (reference sequence). Written as DNA, the CDR3 is TGTGCCAGTTTTAGCCTGGCCATGACAGATACGCAGTATTTT. Translated, it gives CASFSLAMTDTQYF.

The V call is TRBV6-5, the J call TRBJ2-5; 8 nucleotides align to TRBD1. The V gene's germline CDR1 is MNHEY and CDR2 SVGAGI. The CDR3 length is 13 residues. Trimming at V came to 5 bases and at J to 4 bases, leaving 3 bases not matched to a gene. The CDR3 nucleotides are TGTGCCAGCAGTGCAGGGGGCGGAGAGACCCAGTACTTC. As protein: CASSAGGGETQYF.

The chain uses TRBV18 and TRBJ1-1; the match to TRBD1 covers 11 bases. The CDR3 covers 17 residues. Losses at the gene ends were 1 base for V and 7 bases for J; bases not matched to a gene: 11. Germline CDR1 and CDR2: KGHSH and LQKENI. CDR3 region: CASSPLPWTGGDGEAFF. Written as DNA, the CDR3 is TGTGCCAGCTCACCACTTCCGTGGACAGGGGGCGACGGTGAAGCTTTCTTT. Variable domain in full (rest from reference TRBV18 and TRBJ1-1): NAGVMQNPRHLVRRRGQEARLRCSPMKGHSHVYWYRQLPEEGLKFMVYLQKENIIDESGMPKERFSAEFPKEGPSILRIQQVVRGDSAAYFCASSPLPWTGGDGEAFFGQGTRLTVV.

J is TRBJ2-5 and V is TRBV2; 7 bases are shared with TRBD2. The closer fit of TRBJ2-7 to the DNA end suggests the J call may be wrong. In germline, CDR1 is SNHLY, CDR2 FYNNEI. This CDR3 is built from 14 residues. In DNA, the CDR3 is TGTGCCAGCAGATGGACTAGGAGCTCCTACGAGCAGTACTTC. Translated, it gives CASRWTRSSYEQYF.

This chain joins TRBV9 and TRBJ1-2; D remains ambiguous. V was shortened by 0 bases and J by 8 bases, with 8 bases between the two germline ends. CDR3 length: 12 residues. Per germline, CDR1 SGDLS and CDR2 YYNGEE. In nucleotides, the CDR3 is TGTGCCAGCAGCGTAGATGCTCGGGGCTACACCTTC. As protein: CASSVDARGYTF. The full variable domain, its missing parts supplied by reference TRBV9 and TRBJ1-2, is DSGVTQTPKHLITATGQRVTLRCSPRSGDLSVYWYQQSLDQGLQFLIQYYNGEERAKGNILERFSAQQFPDLHSELNLSSLELGDSALYFCASSVDARGYTFGSGTRLTVV.

The CDR3 protein is CASSQDRGKETQYF. CDR3 nucleotides: TGTGCCAGCAGTCAGGACAGGGGCAAAGAGACCCAGTACTTC. The V and J genes are TRBV2 and TRBJ2-5; 9 nucleotides agree with TRBD1. The CDR3 contains 14 residues. CDR1 SNHLY and CDR2 FYNNEI come from the germline V gene. Trimming cost V 5 bases and J 3 bases; bases outside gene matches: 4. Together with reference TRBV2 and TRBJ2-5, the CDR3 gives the full variable domain: EPEVTQTPSHQVTQMGQEVILRCVPISNHLYFYWYRQILGQKVEFLVSFYNNEISEKSEIFDDQFSVERPDGSNFTLKIRSTKLEDSAMYFCASSQDRGKETQYFGPGTRLLVL.

V usage is TRBV4-1 and J usage is TRBJ2-7; D perhaps matches TRBD1 (6 bases). The V and J ends lost 3 bases and 4 bases respectively, with 16 bases between them. CDR1 MGHRA and CDR2 YSYEKL come from the germline V gene. The CDR3 spans 15 residues. The CDR3 loop reads CASSHPKQGGYEQYF. Here the CDR3 DNA reads TGCGCCAGCAGCCACCCTAAACAGGGCGGGTACGAGCAGTACTTC.

The chain couples TRBV19 to TRBJ2-7; 10 nucleotides agree with TRBD1. The germline V gene encodes CDR1 LNHDA and CDR2 SQIVND (reference sequence). The junction had 13 bases not matched to a gene; V was cut back by 5 bases and J by 6 bases. The CDR3 runs 16 residues. This chain's CDR3 is CASSHGTGVFSGEQYF. The CDR3 DNA sequence: TGTGCCAGTAGTCACGGGACAGGGGTCTTCTCGGGCGAGCAGTACTTC. The full variable domain, rest sourced from reference TRBV19 and TRBJ2-7, is DGGITQSPKYLFRKEGQNVTLSCEQNLNHDAMYWYRQDPGQGLRLIYYSQIVNDFQKGDIAEGYSVSREKKESFPLTVTSAQKNPTAFYLCASSHGTGVFSGEQYFGPGTRLTVT.

The genes are TRBV28 and TRBJ2-7, with 7 bases that match TRBD1. This CDR3 spans 11 amino acids. Trimming removed 4 bases from V and 9 bases from J; junction bases left unmatched: 3. In germline, CDR1 is MDHEN, CDR2 SYDVKM. The CDR3 loop reads CASSYRDRQYF. For the CDR3, the DNA is TGTGCCAGCAGTTACCGGGACAGGCAGTACTTC.

V usage is TRBV19 and J usage is TRBJ2-1, with 10 positions matching TRBD2. The CDR3 runs to 18 residues. With V trimmed by 10 bases and J by 8 bases, 23 bases remained unmatched. Germline lookup yields CDR1 LNHDA and CDR2 SQIVND (reference sequence). The CDR3 spells CANAGTVVSGRAYYEQFF. The CDR3 nucleotides read TGTGCCAACGCCGGGACAGTGGTGAGCGGGAGGGCTTACTATGAGCAGTTCTTC.

This rearrangement joins TRBV11-3 to TRBJ2-1; TRBD2 aligns across 13 bases. V shed 1 base, J shed 7 bases, and the junction held 4 bases outside the gene matches. The CDR3 runs 16 residues. CDR1 and CDR2 (germline): SGHNT, YENEEA. The CDR3 DNA follows: TGTGCCAGCAGCTTAGGGGGACTAGCGGGACGGAATGAGCAGTTCTTC. Amino acid sequence: CASSLGGLAGRNEQFF.

CDR3 sequence: CASSSGQVGNTIYF. The CDR3 nucleotides are TGTGCCAGCAGCTCCGGACAGGTTGGAAACACCATATATTTT. This chain links TRBV11-3 with TRBJ1-3, with 7 bases that match TRBD1. The CDR3 is 14 residues long. J was trimmed by 3 bases and V by 4 bases; bases with no gene match: 3. CDR1 and CDR2 from the germline V gene are SGHNT and YENEEA.

The chain carries TRBV2 and TRBJ1-5; 8 nucleotides align to TRBD1. With 3 bases clipped from V and 4 bases from J, the junction kept 2 bases outside the gene matches. The CDR3 contains 14 residues. Germline-derived CDR1 and CDR2 are SNHLY and FYNNEI. The CDR3 here is CASSDTGGNQPQHF. For the CDR3, the DNA is TGTGCCAGCAGTGATACAGGGGGGAATCAGCCCCAGCATTTT.

V usage is TRBV11-3 and J usage is TRBJ2-3; D perhaps matches TRBD2 (6 bases). Germline assignment: CDR1 SGHNT and CDR2 YENEEA. This CDR3 spans 12 amino acids. Deletions cut 5 bases from V and 6 bases from J, with 9 bases between. In DNA form, the CDR3 reads TGTGCCAGCAGCCACGGAGGGGATACGCAGTATTTT. This codes for CASSHGGDTQYF. Filled out from reference TRBV11-3 and TRBJ2-3, the complete variable domain reads EAGVVQSPRYKIIEKKQPVAFWCNPISGHNTLYWYLQNLGQGPELLIRYENEEAVDDSQLPKDRFSAERLKGVDSTLKIQPAELGDSAVYLCASSHGGDTQYFGPGTRLTVL.

The chain joins TRBV27 to TRBJ1-2; 7 nucleotides align to TRBD1. V shed 3 bases and J 4 bases; nucleotides not matched to a gene: 11. The CDR3 runs 16 residues. Germline CDR1 is MNHEY and CDR2 is SMNVEV (reference sequence). The DNA of the CDR3 is TGTGCCAGCAGTTTGGACAGGCCGGCGTTGGGCTATGGCTACACCTTC. Amino acid sequence: CASSLDRPALGYGYTF.